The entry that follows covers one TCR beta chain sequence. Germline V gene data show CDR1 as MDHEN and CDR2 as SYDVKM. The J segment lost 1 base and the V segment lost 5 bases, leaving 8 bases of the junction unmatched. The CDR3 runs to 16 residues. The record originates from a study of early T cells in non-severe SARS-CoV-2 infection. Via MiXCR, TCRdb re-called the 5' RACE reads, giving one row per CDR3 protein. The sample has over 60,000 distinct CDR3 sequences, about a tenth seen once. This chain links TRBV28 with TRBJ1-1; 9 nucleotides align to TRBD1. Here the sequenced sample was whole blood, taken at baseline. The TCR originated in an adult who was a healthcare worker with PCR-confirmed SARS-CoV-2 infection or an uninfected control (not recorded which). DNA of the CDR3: TGTGCCAGCAGTGACAGGGGGACCAGGGGGAACACTGAAGCTTTCTTT. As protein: CASSDRGTRGNTEAFF.